This T cell receptor (beta chain) was sequenced during a study of control samples from healthy donors and cancer patients. TCRdb's copy holds only in-frame clones and misses some; the assay was immunoSEQ multiplex PCR. The table records more than 110,000 clones, roughly 92% of them present only once. Input material: blood. The clonotype comes from a young man in good health.

The CDR3 DNA reads as TGTGCCAGCAGCTTAGGTGGGACAGGGAACACTGAAGCTTTCTTT. Protein sequence: CASSLGGTGNTEAFF. This chain links TRBV7-9 with TRBJ1-1; 8 nucleotides agree with TRBD1. The CDR3 loop spans 15 amino acids. V was clipped by 1 base and J by 1 base; unmatched bases: 2. CDR1 and CDR2 from the germline V gene are SEHNR and FQNEAQ (reference sequence).